This TCR beta chain emerged from a study of cytomegalovirus exposure and HLA in healthy donors. Germline V gene data show CDR1 as MNHEY and CDR2 as SMNVEV (reference sequence). This CDR3 is 13 amino acids long. V was pared by 3 bases and J by 4 bases, with 8 bases between. This clone was detected only once. Primers for the PCR totalled 60 Vbeta and 13 Jbeta. TCRdb's copy holds only in-frame clones and misses some; the assay was immunoSEQ multiplex PCR. The repertoire includes 150,000 to 250,000 clones, almost 85% of them detected once, and about 2.5% sits in the top ten. The chain carries TRBV27 and TRBJ2-3; unclear D gene. This TCR was sampled from a woman in her forties or fifties in good health and CMV-seronegative. Sequences were obtained from PBMCs. The chain's CDR3 is CASSFQLSDTQYF. As DNA, the CDR3 is TGTGCCAGCAGTTTTCAATTGTCAGATACGCAGTATTTT.